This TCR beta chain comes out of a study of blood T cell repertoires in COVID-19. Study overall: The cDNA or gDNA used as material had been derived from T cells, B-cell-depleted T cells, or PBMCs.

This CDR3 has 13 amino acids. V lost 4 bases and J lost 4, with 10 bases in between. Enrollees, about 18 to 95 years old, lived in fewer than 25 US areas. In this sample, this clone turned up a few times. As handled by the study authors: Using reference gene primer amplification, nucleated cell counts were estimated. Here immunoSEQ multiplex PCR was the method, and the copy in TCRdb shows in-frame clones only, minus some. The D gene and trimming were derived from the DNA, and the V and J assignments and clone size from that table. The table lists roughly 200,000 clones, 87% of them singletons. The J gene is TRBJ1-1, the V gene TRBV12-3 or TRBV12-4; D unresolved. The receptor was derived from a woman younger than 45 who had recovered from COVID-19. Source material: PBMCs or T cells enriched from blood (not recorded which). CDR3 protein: CASSSTLVTEAFF. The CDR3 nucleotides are TGTGCCAGCAGTTCCACCCTAGTCACTGAAGCTTTCTTT.